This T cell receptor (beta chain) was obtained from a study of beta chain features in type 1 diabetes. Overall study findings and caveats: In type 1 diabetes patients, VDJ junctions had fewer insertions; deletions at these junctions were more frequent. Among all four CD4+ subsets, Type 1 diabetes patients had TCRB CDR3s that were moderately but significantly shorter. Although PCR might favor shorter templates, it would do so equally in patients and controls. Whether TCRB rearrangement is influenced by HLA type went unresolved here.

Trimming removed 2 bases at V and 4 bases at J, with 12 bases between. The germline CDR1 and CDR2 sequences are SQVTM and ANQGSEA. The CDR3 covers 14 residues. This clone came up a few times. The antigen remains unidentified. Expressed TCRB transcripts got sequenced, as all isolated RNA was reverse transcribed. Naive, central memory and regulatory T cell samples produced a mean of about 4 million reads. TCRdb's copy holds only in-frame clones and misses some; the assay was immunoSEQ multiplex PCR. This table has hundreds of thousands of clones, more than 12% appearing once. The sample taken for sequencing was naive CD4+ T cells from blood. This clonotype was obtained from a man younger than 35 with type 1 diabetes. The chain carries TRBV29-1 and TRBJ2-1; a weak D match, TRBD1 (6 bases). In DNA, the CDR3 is TGCAGCGTTGAATCCTGGACAGAGTACAATGAGCAGTTCTTC. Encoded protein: CSVESWTEYNEQFF.